This note documents a single T cell receptor (beta chain) sequence. Its matching antigen is unknown. Individual cDNA molecules each received unique molecular identifiers attached to them. TCRdb recomputed calls from the 5' RACE reads with MiXCR, one row per CDR3 protein. In the table there are some 35,000 distinct CDR3 sequences, 5% to 6.5% of which are singletons. This sample stems from a study of early T cells in non-severe SARS-CoV-2 infection. The overall study: Investigators sequenced bulk RNA drawn from unsorted whole blood, and chains remained unpaired.

From germline, CDR1 is ENHRY and CDR2 SYGVKD. V lost 3 bases to trimming and J lost 5 bases, with 10 bases between them. The CDR3 runs to 13 residues. Study-wide points: VDJdb-based annotation leaned toward anti-spike CD8 responses and missed private and CD4 specificities.

The TCR comes from an adult who was a healthcare worker with PCR-confirmed SARS-CoV-2 infection or an uninfected control (not recorded which). The chain couples TRBV10-3 to TRBJ2-5; D not resolved. The sequenced sample was whole blood. CDR3 coding DNA: TGTGCCATCAGTGAACCGGGTTCGGAGACCCAGTACTTC. Translated, it gives CAISEPGSETQYF.